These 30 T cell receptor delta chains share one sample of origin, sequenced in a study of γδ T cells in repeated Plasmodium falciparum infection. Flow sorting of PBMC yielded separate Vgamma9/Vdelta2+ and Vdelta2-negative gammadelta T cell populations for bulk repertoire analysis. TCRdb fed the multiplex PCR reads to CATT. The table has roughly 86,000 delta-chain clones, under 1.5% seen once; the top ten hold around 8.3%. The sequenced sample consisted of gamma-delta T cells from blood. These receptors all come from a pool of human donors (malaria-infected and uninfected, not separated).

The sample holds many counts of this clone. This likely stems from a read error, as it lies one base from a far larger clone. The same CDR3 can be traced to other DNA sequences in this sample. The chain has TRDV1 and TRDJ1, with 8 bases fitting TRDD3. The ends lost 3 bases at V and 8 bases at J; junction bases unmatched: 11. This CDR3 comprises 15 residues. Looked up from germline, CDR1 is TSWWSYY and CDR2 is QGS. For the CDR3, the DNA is TGTGCTCTTGGGGACTGCACTGGGGGGTACGAGAAACTCATCTTT. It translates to CALGDCTGGYEKLIF.

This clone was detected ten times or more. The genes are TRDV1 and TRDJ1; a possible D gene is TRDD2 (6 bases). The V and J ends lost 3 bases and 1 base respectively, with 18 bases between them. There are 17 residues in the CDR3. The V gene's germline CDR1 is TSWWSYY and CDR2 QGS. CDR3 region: CALGDPGLPTSTDKLIF. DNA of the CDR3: TGTGCTCTTGGGGATCCCGGCCTTCCCACCTCCACCGATAAACTCATCTTT.

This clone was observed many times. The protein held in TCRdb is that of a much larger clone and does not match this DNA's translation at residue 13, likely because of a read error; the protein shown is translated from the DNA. As DNA, the CDR3 is TGTGCCTGTGACACTTTTACTGGGGGATACGCGGTCTGTAAACTCATCTTT. It yields the protein CACDTFTGGYAVCKLIF. The V call is TRDV2, the J call TRDJ1; 13 bases line up with TRDD3. Germline CDR1 reads GEAIGNYY; CDR2 reads EKD. The CDR3 totals 17 residues. J lost 7 bases, V lost 1 base, and 11 bases had no gene match.

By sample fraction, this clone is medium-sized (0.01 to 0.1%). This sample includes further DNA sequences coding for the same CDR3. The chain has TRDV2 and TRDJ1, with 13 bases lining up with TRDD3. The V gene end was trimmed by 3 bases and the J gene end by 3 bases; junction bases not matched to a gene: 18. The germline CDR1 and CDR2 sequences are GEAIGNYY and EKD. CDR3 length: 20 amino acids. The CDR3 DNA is TGTGCCTGTGACTCACTGGGGGATACGAATCAGCTAAGGAGCGCCGATAAACTCATCTTT. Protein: CACDSLGDTNQLRSADKLIF.

The CDR3: CALGLWRPWSGGYTDKLIF. In DNA form, the CDR3 reads TGTGCTCTTGGGCTGTGGCGGCCCTGGTCCGGGGGATACACCGATAAACTCATCTTT. This rearrangement joins TRDV1 to TRDJ1; 7 bases agree with TRDD3. TCRdb leaves out the J gene; it was filled in here by matching the DNA to germline. The V gene end was trimmed by 5 bases and the J gene end by 0 bases; junction bases not matched to a gene: 18. Germline CDR1 TSWWSYY, CDR2 QGS. This CDR3 spans 19 amino acids.

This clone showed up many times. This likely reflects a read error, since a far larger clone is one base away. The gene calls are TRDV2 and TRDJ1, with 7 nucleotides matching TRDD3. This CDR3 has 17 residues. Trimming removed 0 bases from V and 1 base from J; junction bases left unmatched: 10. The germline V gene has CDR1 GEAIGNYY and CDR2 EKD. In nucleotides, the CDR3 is TGTGCCTGTGACACCGTTGGGGGACCCGGGGTCACCGATAAACTCATCTTT. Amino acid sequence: CACDTVGGPGVTDKLIF.

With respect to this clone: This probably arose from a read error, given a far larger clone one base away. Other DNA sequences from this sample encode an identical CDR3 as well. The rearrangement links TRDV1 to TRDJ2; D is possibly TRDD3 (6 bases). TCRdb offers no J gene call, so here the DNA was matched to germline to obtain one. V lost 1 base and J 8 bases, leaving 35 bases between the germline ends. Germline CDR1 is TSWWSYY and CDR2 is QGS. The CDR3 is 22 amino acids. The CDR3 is CALGERGLLYEYWAPPEAQLFF. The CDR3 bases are TGTGCTCTTGGGGAACGGGGGCTACTCTACGAGTACTGGGCCCCTCCAGAGGCACAACTCTTCTTT.

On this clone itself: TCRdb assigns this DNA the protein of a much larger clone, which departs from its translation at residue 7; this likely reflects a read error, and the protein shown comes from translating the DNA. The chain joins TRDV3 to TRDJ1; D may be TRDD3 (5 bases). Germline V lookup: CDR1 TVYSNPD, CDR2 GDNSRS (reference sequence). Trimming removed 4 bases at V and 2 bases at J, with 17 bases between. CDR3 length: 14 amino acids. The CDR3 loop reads CASPRTVGTDKLIF. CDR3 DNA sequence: TGTGCCTCCCCCAGAACTGTGGGGACCGATAAACTCATCTTT.

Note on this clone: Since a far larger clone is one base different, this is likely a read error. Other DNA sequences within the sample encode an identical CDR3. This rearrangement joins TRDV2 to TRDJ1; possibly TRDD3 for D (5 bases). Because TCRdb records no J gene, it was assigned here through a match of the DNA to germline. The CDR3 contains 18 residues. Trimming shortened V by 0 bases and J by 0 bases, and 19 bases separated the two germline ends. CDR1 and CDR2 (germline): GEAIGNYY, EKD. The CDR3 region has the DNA TGTGCCTGTGACACCTCCACTGGAGGATCACTGTACACCGATAAACTCATCTTT. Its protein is CACDTSTGGSLYTDKLIF.

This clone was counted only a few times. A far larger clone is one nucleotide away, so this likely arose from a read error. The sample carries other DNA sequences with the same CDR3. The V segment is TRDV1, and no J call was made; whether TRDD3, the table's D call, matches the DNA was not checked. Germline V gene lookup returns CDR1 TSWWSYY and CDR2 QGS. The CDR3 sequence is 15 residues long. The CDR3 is CALGEKPTGGYKLIF. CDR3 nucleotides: TGTGCTCTTGGGGAGAAACCTACTGGGGGATACAAGCTCATCTTT.

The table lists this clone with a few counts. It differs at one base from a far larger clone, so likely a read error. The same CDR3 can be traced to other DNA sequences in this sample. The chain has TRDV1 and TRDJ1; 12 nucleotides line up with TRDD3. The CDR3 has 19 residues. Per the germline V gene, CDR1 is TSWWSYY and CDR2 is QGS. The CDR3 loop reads CALGGWYWGIPGPSDKLIF. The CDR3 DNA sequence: TGCGCTCTTGGGGGATGGTACTGGGGGATACCCGGCCCGTCCGATAAACTCATCTTT.

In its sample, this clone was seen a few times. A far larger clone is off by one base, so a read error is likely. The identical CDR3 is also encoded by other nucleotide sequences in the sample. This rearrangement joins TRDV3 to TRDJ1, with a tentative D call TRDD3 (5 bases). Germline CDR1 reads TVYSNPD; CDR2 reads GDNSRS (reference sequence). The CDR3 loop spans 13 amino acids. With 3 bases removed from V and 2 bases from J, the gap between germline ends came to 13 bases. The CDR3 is CAFLAPGTDKLIF. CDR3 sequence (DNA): TGTGCCTTCTTAGCCCCTGGGACCGATAAACTCATCTTT. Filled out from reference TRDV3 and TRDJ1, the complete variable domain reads CDKVTQSSPDQTVASGSEVVLLCTYDTVYSNPDLFWYRIRPDYSFQFVFYGDNSRSEGADFTQGRFSVKHILTQKAFHLVISPVRTEDSATYYCAFLAPGTDKLIFGKGTRVTVEP.

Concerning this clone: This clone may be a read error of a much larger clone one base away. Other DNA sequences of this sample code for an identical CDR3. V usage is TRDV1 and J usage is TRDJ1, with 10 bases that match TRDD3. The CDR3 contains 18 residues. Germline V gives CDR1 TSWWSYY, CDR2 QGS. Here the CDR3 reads CALGELRHWGMDTDKLIF. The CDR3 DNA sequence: TGTGCCCTTGGGGAACTTAGGCACTGGGGGATGGACACCGATAAACTCATCTTT.

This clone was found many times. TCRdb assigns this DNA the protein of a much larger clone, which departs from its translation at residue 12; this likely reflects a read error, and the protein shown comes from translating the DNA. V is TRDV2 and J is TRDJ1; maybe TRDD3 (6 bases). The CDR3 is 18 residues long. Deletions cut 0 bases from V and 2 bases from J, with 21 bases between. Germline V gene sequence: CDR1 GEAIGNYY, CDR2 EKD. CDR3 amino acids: CACDTLSPRDTWTDKLIF. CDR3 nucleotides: TGTGCCTGTGACACCCTTTCTCCAAGAGATACGTGGACCGATAAACTCATCTTT.

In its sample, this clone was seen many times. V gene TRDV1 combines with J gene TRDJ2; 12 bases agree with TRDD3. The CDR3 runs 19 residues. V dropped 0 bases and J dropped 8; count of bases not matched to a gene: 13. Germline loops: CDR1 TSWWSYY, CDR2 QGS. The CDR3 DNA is TGTGCTCTTGGGGAACTACCGTCGTTTGCTGGGGGATACGGGGCACAACTCTTCTTT. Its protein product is CALGELPSFAGGYGAQLFF.

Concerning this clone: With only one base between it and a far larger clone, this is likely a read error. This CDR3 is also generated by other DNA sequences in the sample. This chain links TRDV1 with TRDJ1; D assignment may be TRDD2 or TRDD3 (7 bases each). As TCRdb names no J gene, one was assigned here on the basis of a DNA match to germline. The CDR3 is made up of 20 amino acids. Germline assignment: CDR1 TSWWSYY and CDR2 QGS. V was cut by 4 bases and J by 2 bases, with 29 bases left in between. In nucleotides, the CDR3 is TGTGCTCTTGGGGGGTCGTTTTTCCTACTCATGGGGATAGTAACCGATAAACTCATCTTT. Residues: CALGGSFFLLMGIVTDKLIF.

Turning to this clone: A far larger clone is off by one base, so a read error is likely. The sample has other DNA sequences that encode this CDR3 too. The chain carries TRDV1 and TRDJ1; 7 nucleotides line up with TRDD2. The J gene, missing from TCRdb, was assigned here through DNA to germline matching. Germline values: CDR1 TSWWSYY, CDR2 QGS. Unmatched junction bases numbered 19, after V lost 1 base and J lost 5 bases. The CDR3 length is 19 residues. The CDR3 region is CALGEPEIPTEIGTDKLIF. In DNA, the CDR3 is TGTGCTCTTGGGGAACCGGAGATTCCTACAGAGATTGGGACTGATAAACTCATCTTT.

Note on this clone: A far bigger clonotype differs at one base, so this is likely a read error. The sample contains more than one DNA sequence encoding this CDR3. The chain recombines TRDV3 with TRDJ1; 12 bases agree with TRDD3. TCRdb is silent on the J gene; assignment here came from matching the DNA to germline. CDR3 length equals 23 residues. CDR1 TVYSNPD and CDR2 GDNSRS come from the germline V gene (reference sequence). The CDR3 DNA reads TGCGCCTTTATCTACCCACGGCCAAAATTACTAACTGGGGGATACATCCCCTCCGATAAACTCATCTTT. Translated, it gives CAFIYPRPKLLTGGYIPSDKLIF. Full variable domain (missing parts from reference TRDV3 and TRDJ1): CDKVTQSSPDQTVASGSEVVLLCTYDTVYSNPDLFWYRIRPDYSFQFVFYGDNSRSEGADFTQGRFSVKHILTQKAFHLVISPVRTEDSATYYCAFIYPRPKLLTGGYIPSDKLIFGKGTRVTVEP.

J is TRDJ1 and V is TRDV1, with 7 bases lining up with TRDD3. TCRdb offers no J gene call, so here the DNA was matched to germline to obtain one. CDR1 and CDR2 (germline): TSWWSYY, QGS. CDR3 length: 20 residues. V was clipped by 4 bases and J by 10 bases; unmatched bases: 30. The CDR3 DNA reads TGTGCTCTTGGGGTGTTCGGGGACCCGGAGTGGGTACTGGGGATAGAGGGACTCATCTTT. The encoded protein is CALGVFGDPEWVLGIEGLIF.

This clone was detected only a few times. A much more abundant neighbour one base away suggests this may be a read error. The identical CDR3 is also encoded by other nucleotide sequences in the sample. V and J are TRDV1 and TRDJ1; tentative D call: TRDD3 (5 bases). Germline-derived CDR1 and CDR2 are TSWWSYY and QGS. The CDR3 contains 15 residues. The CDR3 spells CALGEPHHPTDKLIF. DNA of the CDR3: TGTGCCCTTGGGGAACCCCATCACCCCACCGATAAACTCATCTTT.

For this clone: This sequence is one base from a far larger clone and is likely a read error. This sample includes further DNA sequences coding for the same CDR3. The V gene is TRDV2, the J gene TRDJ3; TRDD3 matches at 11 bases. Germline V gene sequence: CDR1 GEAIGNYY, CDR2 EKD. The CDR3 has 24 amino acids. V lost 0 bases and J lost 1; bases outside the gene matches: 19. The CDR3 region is CACDTVKPAQLGDTRSWDTRQMFF. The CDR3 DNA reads TGTGCCTGTGACACCGTCAAACCAGCCCAGCTGGGGGATACACGTTCCTGGGACACCCGACAGATGTTTTTC.

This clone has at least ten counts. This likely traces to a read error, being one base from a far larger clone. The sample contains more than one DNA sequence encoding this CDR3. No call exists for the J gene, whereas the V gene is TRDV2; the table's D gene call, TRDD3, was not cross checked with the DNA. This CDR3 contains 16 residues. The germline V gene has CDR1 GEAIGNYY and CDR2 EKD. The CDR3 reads CACDSLLGDTHDKLIF. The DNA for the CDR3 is TGTGCCTGTGACTCCTTACTGGGGGATACCCACGATAAACTCATCTTC.

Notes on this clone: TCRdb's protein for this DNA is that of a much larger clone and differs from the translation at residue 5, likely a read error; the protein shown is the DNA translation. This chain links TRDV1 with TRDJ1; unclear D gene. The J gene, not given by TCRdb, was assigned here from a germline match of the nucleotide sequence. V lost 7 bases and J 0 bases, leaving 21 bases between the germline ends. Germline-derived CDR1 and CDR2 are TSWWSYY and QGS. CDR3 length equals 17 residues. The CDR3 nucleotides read TGTGCTCTTGAGCCTCTAGATTCTGATCCGTACACCGATAAACTCATCTTT. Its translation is CALEPLDSDPYTDKLIF.

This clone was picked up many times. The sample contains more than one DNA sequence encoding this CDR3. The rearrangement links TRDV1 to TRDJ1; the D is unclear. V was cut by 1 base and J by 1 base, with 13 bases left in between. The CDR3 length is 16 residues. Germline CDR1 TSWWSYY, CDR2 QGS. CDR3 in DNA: TGTGCTCTTGGGGAACCCCTCTTACTAGGCACCGATAAACTCATCTTT. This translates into CALGEPLLLGTDKLIF.

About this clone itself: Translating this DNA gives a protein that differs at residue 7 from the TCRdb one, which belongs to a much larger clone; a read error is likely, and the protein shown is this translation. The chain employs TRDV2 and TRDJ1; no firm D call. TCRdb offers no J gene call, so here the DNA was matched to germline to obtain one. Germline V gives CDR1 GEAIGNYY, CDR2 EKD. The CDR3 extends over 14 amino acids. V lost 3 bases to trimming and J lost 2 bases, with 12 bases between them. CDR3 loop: CACDPLRGTDKLIF. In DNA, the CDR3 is TGTGCCTGTGACCCACTGAGGGGTACCGATAAACTCATCTTT.

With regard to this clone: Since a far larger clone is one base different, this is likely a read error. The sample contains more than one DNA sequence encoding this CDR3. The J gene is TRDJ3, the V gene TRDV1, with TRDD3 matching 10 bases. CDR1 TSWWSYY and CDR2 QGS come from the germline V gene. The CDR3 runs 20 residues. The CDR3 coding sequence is TGCGCTCTTGGGAAGGGAGTACTGGGGGATTACTCCTGGGACACCCGACAGATGTTTTTC. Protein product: CALGKGVLGDYSWDTRQMFF.

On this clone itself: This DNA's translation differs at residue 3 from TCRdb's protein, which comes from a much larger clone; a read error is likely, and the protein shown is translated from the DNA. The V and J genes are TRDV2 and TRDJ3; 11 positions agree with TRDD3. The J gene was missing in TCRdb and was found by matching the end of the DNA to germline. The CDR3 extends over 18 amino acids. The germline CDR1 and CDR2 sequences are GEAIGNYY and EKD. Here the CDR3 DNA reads TGTGCCCGTGACATACTGGGGGATAGCTCCTGGGACACCCGACAGATGTTTTTC. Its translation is CARDILGDSSWDTRQMFF.

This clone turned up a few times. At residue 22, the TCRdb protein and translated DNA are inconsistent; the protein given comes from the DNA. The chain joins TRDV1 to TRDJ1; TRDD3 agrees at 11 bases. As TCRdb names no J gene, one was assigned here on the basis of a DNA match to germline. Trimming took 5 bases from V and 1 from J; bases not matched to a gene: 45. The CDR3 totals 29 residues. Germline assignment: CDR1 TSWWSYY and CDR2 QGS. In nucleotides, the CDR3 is TGTGCTCTTGGGAACGGTTTTCTTCCTACTCGTATTGGGGGATACGCCCCCCATTGGCTTGGCCTATGCACCGATAAACTCATCTTT. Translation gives CALGNGFLPTRIGGYAPHWLGLCTDKLIF.

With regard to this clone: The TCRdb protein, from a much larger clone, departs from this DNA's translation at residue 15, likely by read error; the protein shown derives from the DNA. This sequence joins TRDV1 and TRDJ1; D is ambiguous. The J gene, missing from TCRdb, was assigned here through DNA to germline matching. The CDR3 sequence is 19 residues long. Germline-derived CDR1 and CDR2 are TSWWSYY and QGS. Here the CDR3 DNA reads TGTGCTCTTGGGGAAGGCAGTGCCGCCCGGCCTAGGGACACCGGTAAACTCATCTTT. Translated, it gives CALGEGSAARPRDTGKLIF.

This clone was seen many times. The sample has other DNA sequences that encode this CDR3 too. CDR3 residues: CALGELWLGDPKLIF. The DNA for the CDR3 is TGTGCTCTTGGGGAACTGTGGTTGGGGGATCCCAAACTCATCTTT. The chain has TRDV1 and TRDJ1, with 8 bases that match TRDD3. V gave up 0 bases and J gave up 8 bases; unmatched junction bases: 8. The CDR3 spans 15 residues. Germline CDR1 and CDR2: TSWWSYY and QGS.